This T cell receptor beta chain comes out of a study of cytomegalovirus exposure and HLA in healthy donors. Researchers ran the PCR with 60 Vbeta and 13 Jbeta primers. Assay: immunoSEQ multiplex PCR; the TCRdb copy retains only in-frame clones and omits some. The data show about 120,000 clones, roughly four fifths seen once. Germline V gene data show CDR1 as SGHRS and CDR2 as YFSETQ. The length of the CDR3 is 14 residues. V lost 2 bases, J lost 5 bases, and 11 bases lay in between. On this clone: Its matching antigen is unknown.

General study results and limits: It was assumed in the presence/absence analyses that sequencing depth was roughly uniform across donors. It was 150 to 200 TCR beta chains that were listed as cytomegalovirus-associated. Cytomegalovirus status was reportedly diagnosed by the classifier with high specificity and sensitivity. TCR beta sequences reportedly predicted most subjects' HLA-A and HLA-B alleles accurately.

The sample taken for sequencing was PBMCs. This TCR was sampled from a woman under 30 in good health and CMV-seronegative. This sequence joins TRBV5-1 and TRBJ2-1; weak D call: TRBD1 (6 bases). The CDR3 protein is CASSLAGDDNEQFF. In DNA, the CDR3 is TGCGCCAGCAGCTTAGCAGGGGACGACAATGAGCAGTTCTTC.